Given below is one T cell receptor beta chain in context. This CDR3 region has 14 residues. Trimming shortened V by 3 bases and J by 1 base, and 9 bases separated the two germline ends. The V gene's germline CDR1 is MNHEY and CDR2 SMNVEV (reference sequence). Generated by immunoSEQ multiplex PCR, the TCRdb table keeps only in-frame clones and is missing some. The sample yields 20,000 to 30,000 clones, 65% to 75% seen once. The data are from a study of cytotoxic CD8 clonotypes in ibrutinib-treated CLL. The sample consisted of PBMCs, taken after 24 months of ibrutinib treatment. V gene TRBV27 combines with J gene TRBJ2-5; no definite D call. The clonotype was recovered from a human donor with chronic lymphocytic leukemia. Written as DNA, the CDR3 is TGTGCCAGCAGTTTTGCAGGCCTCCAAGAGACCCAGTACTTC. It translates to CASSFAGLQETQYF.